The text below deals with one T cell receptor beta chain. Its target is not known. The sample originates from a study of T cell responses to AZD1222 COVID-19 vaccine. Trimming took off 5 bases at V and 4 bases at J, with 14 bases between the two ends. The CDR3 contains 14 residues. CDR1 and CDR2 from the germline V gene are LNHDA and SQIVND (reference sequence). Study observations and caveats: Seropositivity was recorded at baseline in only a handful of AZD1222 recipients. Following two doses of AZD1222, Spike-specific TCR breadth and depth rose. There were vaccine-associated CD4 TCRs across spike, dominant at 160-218 and 743-854. White British people made up most donors, females outnumbered males, and clonal diversity was possibly underestimated.

Sequencing used immunoSEQ multiplex PCR; TCRdb keeps in-frame clones, though not all of them. This repertoire shows some 170,000 clones, 85% to 95% found once; its top ten account for 2.6%. The sequence came from an adult in good health. Sequences were derived from peripheral blood, sampled on day 0 of AZD1222 vaccination. This chain uses TRBV19 with TRBJ1-1, with D perhaps matching TRBD1 (6 bases). The CDR3 DNA follows: TGTGCCAGTAGTCCCCGTCAGGGGAGCACTGAAGCTTTCTTT. It is translated as CASSPRQGSTEAFF.